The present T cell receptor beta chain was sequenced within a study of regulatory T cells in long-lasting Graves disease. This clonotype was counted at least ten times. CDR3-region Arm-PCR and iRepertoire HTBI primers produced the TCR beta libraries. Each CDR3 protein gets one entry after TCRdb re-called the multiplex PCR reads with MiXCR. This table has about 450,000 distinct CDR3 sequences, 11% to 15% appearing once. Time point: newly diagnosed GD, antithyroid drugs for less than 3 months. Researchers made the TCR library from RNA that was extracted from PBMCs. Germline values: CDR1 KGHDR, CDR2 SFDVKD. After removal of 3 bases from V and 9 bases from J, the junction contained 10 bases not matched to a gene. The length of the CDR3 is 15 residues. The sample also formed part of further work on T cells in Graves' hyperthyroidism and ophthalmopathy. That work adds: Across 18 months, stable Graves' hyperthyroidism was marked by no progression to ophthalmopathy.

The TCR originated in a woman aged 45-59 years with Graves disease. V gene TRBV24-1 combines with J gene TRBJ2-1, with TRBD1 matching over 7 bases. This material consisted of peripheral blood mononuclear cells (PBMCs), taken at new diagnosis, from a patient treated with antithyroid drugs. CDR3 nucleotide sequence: TGTGCCACCAGTGATGCCGAGACAGGGCAGGTTGAGCAGTTCTTC. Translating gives CATSDAETGQVEQFF.